The TCR beta chain described here comes from a study of Graves' ophthalmopathy and Graves' hyperthyroidism. Overall study findings and caveats: Appearing in blood as well were most expanded thyroid clonotypes above 0.001 frequency.

Patients newly diagnosed with hyperthyroidism, under 2 months' duration, were aged 18 to 65, the study reports. CDR1 and CDR2 (germline): WSHSY, SAAADI. The CDR3 sequence is 14 residues long. CDR3 regions of TCR beta were amplified from RNA transcripts. In the first round, RT-PCR was carried out with HTBI primers, and a multiplex PCR formed the second round. Each CDR3 protein is one row after TCRdb ran MiXCR on the multiplex PCR reads. Of about 550,000 distinct CDR3 sequences detected, less than 45% appear once; the ten largest clones hold 4% to 5%. This clonotype was found a few times. Its antigen is unidentified. The junction does not match germline at one end; this may be a read error.

What was sequenced was peripheral blood or thyroid tissue (not recorded which). This receptor was taken from an adult man with Graves' hyperthyroidism. The chain uses TRBV10-2 and TRBJ2-7; weak D call: TRBD1 (7 bases). CDR3 amino acids: CASSGQGGPDEQYF. The CDR3 DNA reads TGTGCCAGCAGTGGCCAGGGGGGCCCCGACGAGCAGTACTTC.